This TCR beta chain is drawn from a study of human T cells and chemical hapten exposure. Turning to the study itself: Alopecia areata, totalis or universalis affected patients who were mostly female.

MiXCR, applied by TCRdb to the RACE reads, yields one record per CDR3 protein. The sample records around 99,000 distinct CDR3 sequences, roughly an eighth being singletons. The time point denotes: patch test 1, 2 weeks after DPC sensitization. Treatment reported: therapeutic diphenylcyclopropenone sensitization with weekly scalp DPC. The TCR sequence derives from a middle-aged woman with alopecia areata. Some clones in this sample may be carry-over from other donors' samples. The sequencing here drew on whole blood, taken in connection with sensitization to the hapten diphenylcyclopropenone (DPC).

DNA of the CDR3: TGTGCCATCAGTGAGGACAGGGGCCTCCCCTCCTACAATGAGCAGTTCTTC. Translated, it gives CAISEDRGLPSYNEQFF. This rearrangement joins TRBV10-3 to TRBJ2-1, with 8 bases fitting TRBD1. The junction had 6 bases not matched to a gene; V was cut back by 2 bases and J by 0 bases. CDR3 size: 17 residues. Germline CDR1 is ENHRY and CDR2 is SYGVKD.